This T cell receptor beta chain originates from a study of neoadjuvant anti-PD-1 for oral cavity cancer. The study, taken as a whole, reports: Each response group had just a few patients in TCR analyses.

Concerning this clone: Antigen specificity is unknown.

This CDR3 has 11 amino acids. Trimming shortened V by 1 base and J by 8 bases, and 5 bases separated the two germline ends. Germline V gives CDR1 SEHNR, CDR2 FQNEAQ (reference sequence). Some clones are missing from TCRdb's copy, which holds only in-frame ones; the method was immunoSEQ multiplex PCR. The sample lists around 60,000 clones; 70% to 85% were seen once. The sequence came from a person aged 40 to 85 with oral cavity squamous cell carcinoma. Source: PBMCs, taken before nivolumab (anti-PD-1) treatment. This chain joins TRBV7-9 and TRBJ1-2, with D unclear. CDR3 region: CASSLVGGYTF. The CDR3 coding sequence is TGTGCCAGCAGCTTAGTGGGCGGCTACACCTTC.